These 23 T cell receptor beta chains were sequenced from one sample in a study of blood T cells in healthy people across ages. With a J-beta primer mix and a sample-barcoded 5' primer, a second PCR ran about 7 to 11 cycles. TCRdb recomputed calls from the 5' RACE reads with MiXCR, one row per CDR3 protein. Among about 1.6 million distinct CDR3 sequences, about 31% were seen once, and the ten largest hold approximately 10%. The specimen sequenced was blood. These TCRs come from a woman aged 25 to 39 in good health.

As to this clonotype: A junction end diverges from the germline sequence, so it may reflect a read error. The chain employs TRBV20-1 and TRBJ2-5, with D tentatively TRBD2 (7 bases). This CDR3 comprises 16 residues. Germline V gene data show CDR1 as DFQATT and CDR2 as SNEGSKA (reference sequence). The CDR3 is CSVVGASGDRLETRYF. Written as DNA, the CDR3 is TGCAGTGTCGTGGGGGCTAGCGGAGATCGGCTGGAGACCCGGTACTTC.

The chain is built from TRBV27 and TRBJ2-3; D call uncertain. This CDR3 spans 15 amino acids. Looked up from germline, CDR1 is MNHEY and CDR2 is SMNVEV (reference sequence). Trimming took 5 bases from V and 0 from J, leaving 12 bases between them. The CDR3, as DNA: TGTGCCAGCAGTGACCCGGCCCTGAGCACAGATACGCAGTATTTT. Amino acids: CASSDPALSTDTQYF.

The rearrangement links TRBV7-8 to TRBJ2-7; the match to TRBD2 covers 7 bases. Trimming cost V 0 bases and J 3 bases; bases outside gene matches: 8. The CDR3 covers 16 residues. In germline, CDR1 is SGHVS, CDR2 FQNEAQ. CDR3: CASSLAGGSGYYEQYF. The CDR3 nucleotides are TGTGCCAGCAGCTTAGCGGGGGGTAGCGGGTACTACGAGCAGTACTTC.

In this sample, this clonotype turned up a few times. The CDR3 loop is CASSFTRGQTETQYF. The CDR3 nucleotides are TGTGCCAGCAGCTTTACCCGGGGACAGACGGAGACCCAGTACTTC. The gene calls are TRBV7-3 and TRBJ2-5, with TRBD1 matching over 7 bases. This CDR3 region has 15 residues. From germline, CDR1 is SGHTA and CDR2 FQGTGA. J gave up 5 bases and V 3 bases, and 9 bases lay outside the gene matches.

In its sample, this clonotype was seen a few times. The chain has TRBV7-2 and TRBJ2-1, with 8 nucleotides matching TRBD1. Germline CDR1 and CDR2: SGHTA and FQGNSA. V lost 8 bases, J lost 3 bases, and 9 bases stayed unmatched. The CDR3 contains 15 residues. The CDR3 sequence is CASVTGQGLYNEQFF. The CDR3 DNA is TGTGCCAGCGTGACCGGACAGGGTCTCTACAATGAGCAGTTCTTC.

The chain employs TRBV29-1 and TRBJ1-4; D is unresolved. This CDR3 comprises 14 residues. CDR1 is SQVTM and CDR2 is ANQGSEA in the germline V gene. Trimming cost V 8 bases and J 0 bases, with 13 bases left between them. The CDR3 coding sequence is TGCAGCATCTTCACGGATGCAACTAATGAAAAACTGTTTTTT. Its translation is CSIFTDATNEKLFF. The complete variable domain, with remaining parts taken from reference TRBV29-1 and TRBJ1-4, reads SAVISQKPSRDICQRGTSLTIQCQVDSQVTMMFWYRQQPGQSLTLIATANQGSEATYESGFVIDKFPISRPNLTFSTLTVSNMSPEDSSIYLCSIFTDATNEKLFFGSGTQLSVL.

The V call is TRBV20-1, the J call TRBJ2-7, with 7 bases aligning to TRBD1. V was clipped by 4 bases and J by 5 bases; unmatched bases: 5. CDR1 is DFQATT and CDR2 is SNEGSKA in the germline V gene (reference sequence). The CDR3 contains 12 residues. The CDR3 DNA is TGCAGTGCTACCGACAGGGCCCACGAGCAGTACTTC. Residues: CSATDRAHEQYF.

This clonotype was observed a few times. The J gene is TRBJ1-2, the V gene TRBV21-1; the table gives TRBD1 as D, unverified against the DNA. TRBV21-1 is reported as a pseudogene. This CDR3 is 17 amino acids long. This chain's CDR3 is CASSKEDARGGFYGYTF. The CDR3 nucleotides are TGTGCCAGCAGCAAAGAAGATGCCAGGGGGGGATTCTATGGCTACACCTTC.

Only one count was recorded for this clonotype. CDR3: CASRFGGITYEQYF. CDR3 DNA: TGCGCCAGCAGGTTCGGGGGTATCACCTACGAGCAGTACTTC. The V gene is TRBV5-1, the J gene TRBJ2-7, with D perhaps TRBD2 (6 bases). The CDR3 runs 14 residues. Trimming took 5 bases from V and 2 from J, leaving 14 bases between them. Germline CDR1 reads SGHRS; CDR2 reads YFSETQ.

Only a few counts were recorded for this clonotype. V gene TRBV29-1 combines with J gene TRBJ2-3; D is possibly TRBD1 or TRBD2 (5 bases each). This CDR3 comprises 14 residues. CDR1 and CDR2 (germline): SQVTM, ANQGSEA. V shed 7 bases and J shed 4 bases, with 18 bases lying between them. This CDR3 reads CSAGAAVPADTQYF. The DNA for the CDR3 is TGCAGCGCCGGGGCAGCGGTACCGGCAGATACGCAGTATTTT.

The CDR3, as DNA: TGTGCCAGCAGTCTGAGCTCACCCGGCGGCACGCAGTATTTT. This encodes CASSLSSPGGTQYF. The V call is TRBV27, the J call TRBJ2-3; unclear D gene. V gave up 5 bases and J gave up 9 bases, with 18 bases separating them. CDR3 size: 14 residues. Germline CDR1 is MNHEY and CDR2 is SMNVEV (reference sequence).

CDR3 bases: TGTGCCTGGAGCCCCCGGGGGCGCGTGAACACTGAAGCTTTCTTT. It encodes CAWSPRGRVNTEAFF. The rearrangement links TRBV30 to TRBJ1-1; perhaps TRBD1 as D (6 bases). Trimming removed 3 bases at V and 0 bases at J, with 14 bases between. The germline gives CDR1 GTSNPN, CDR2 SVGIG (reference sequence). The CDR3 has 15 residues.

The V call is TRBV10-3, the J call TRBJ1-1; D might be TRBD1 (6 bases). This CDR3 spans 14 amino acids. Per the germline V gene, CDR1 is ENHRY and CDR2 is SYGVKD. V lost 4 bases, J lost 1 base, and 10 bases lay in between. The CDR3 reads CAISGVQGNTEAFF. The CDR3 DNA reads TGTGCCATCAGTGGTGTACAGGGGAACACTGAAGCTTTCTTT.

CDR3 residues: CASSWGLAGGSSYNEQFF. The CDR3 nucleotides read TGTGCCAGCAGTTGGGGACTAGCGGGGGGGAGCTCCTACAATGAGCAGTTCTTC. The gene calls are TRBV6-5 and TRBJ2-1; 16 nucleotides agree with TRBD2. The germline gives CDR1 MNHEY, CDR2 SVGAGI. The CDR3 covers 18 residues. The junction had 3 bases not matched to a gene; V was cut back by 4 bases and J by 0 bases.

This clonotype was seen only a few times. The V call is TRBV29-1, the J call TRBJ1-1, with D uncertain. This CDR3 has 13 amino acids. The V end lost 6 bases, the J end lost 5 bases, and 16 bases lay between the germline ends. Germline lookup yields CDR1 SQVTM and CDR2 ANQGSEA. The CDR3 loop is CSVALEGGTEAFF. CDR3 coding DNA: TGCAGCGTGGCACTGGAGGGCGGTACTGAAGCTTTCTTT.

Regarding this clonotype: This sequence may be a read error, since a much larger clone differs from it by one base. CDR3 region: CANSDFSALTQYF. CDR3 nucleotide sequence: TGTGCCAACAGTGATTTCAGCGCCCTGACGCAGTATTTT. This chain uses TRBV2 with TRBJ2-3, with unresolved D. From germline, CDR1 is SNHLY and CDR2 FYNNEI. This CDR3 contains 13 residues.

The CDR3 bases are TGCGCCAGCAGCCCAAAGAAAGCCGGGACCCCAGACGAGCAGTACTTC. Its protein is CASSPKKAGTPDEQYF. The chain joins TRBV5-1 to TRBJ2-7; either TRBD1 or TRBD2 may fit D (5 bases each). V lost 4 bases and J lost 5, with 22 bases in between. The CDR3 is 16 amino acids. Germline CDR1 SGHRS, CDR2 YFSETQ.

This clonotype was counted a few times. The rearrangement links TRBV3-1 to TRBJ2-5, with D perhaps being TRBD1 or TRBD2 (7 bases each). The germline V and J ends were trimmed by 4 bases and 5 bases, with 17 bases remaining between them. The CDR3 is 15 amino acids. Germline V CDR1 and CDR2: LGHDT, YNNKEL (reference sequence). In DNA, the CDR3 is TGTGCCAGCAGCCGCCGACAGGGAGGGTTGGAGACCCAGTACTTC. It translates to CASSRRQGGLETQYF.

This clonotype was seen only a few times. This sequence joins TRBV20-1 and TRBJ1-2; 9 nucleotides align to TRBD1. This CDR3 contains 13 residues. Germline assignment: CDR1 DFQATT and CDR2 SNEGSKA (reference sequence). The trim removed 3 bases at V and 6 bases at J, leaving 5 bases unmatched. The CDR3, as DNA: TGCAGTGCTAGGGACAGGGGAGGGGATGGCTACACCTTC. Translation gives CSARDRGGDGYTF.

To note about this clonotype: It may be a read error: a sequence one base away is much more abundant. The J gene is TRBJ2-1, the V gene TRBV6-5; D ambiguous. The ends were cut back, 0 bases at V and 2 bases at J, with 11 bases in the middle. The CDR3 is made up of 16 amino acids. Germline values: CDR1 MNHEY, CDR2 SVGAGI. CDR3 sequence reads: CASSYSSGFPYNEQFF. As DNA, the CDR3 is TGTGCCAGCAGTTACTCCTCGGGCTTCCCCTACAATGAGCAGTTCTTC.

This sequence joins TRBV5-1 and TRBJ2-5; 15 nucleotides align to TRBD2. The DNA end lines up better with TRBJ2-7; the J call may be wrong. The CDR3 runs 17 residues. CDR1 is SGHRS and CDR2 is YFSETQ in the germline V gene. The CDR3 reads CASSLVGLAGGQREQYF. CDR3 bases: TGCGCCAGCAGCTTGGTGGGACTAGCGGGAGGACAGCGCGAGCAGTACTTC.

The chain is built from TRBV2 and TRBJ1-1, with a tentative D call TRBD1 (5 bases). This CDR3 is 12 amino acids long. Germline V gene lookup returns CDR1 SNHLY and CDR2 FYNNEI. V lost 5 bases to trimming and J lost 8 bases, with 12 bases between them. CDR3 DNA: TGTGCCAGCAGTTCGGGCAGGGTAGAAGCTTTCTTT. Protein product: CASSSGRVEAFF. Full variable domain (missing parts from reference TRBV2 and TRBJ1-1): EPEVTQTPSHQVTQMGQEVILRCVPISNHLYFYWYRQILGQKVEFLVSFYNNEISEKSEIFDDQFSVERPDGSNFTLKIRSTKLEDSAMYFCASSSGRVEAFFGQGTRLTVV.

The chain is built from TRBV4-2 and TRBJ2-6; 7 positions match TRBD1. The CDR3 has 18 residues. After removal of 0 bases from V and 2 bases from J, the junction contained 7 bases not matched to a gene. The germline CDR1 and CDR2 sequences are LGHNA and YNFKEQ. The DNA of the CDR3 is TGTGCCAGCAGCCAAGATACAGGGGCTCTCGCTGGGGCCAACGTCCTGACTTTC. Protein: CASSQDTGALAGANVLTF.